This record concerns one TCR beta chain sequence. The sample comes from a study of blood T cells in healthy people across ages. Sample-barcoded 5' priming and a J-beta primer mix drove a second PCR of roughly 6 to 12 cycles. TCRdb reprocessed the 5' RACE reads with MiXCR, giving one entry per CDR3 protein. The sample includes around 780,000 distinct CDR3 sequences, roughly 24% of them seen just once. Peripheral blood from each donor was collected in a volume of 8.5 to 10 milliliters. Germline-derived CDR1 and CDR2 are DFQATT and SNEGSKA (reference sequence). J gave up 6 bases and V 6 bases, and 4 bases lay outside the gene matches. CDR3 length: 12 amino acids. A further study also used this sample, focusing on T cells of mothers and their children.

This TCR derives from a boy between 5 and 17 years old in good health. What was sequenced was blood. The chain joins TRBV20-1 to TRBJ2-7, with 11 bases aligning to TRBD1. The CDR3 DNA reads as TGCAGTGCGCGGACAGGGGGCCTCGAGCAGTACTTC. This gives the protein CSARTGGLEQYF.